This TCR beta chain was documented in a study of blood T cell repertoires in COVID-19. Study as a whole: The samples span acute and convalescent COVID-19 from the United States, Italy and Spain.

CDR1 LGHDT and CDR2 YNNKEL come from the germline V gene (reference sequence). The CDR3 is 13 residues long. V lost 3 bases and J lost 9, with 12 bases in between. Original processing notes: Nucleated cell counts were estimated from reference gene primer amplification. Profiled with immunoSEQ multiplex PCR; TCRdb holds only in-frame clones, not every one. V, J and clone size are taken as reported in that table, and D and trimming were inferred from the DNA itself. The table includes roughly 52,000 clones, approximately 89% detected once. The receptor was isolated from an elderly woman with acute or convalescent COVID-19. The genes are TRBV3-1 (or the pseudogene TRBV3-2) and TRBJ1-5; D uncertain. What was sequenced was peripheral blood. The CDR3 sequence: CASSQEIQSPQHF. In nucleotides, the CDR3 is TGTGCCAGCAGCCAGGAGATCCAATCGCCCCAGCATTTT.